The 31 T cell receptor beta chains presented below share a single source sample, sequenced in a study of cytomegalovirus exposure and HLA in healthy donors. PCR was performed using 60 Vbeta and 13 Jbeta primers. Some clones are missing from TCRdb's copy, which holds only in-frame ones; the method was immunoSEQ multiplex PCR. The table lists 90,000 or so clones, just under 70% of them singletons, with 2.5% to 3% in the top ten. The sequencing input was PBMCs. These receptors were obtained from a man aged 50-59 years in good health and CMV-seronegative.

The V call is TRBV27, the J call TRBJ2-5; maybe TRBD2 (5 bases). Trimming took 6 bases from V and 1 from J, leaving 15 bases between them. The CDR3 is made up of 15 amino acids. From germline, CDR1 is MNHEY and CDR2 SMNVEV (reference sequence). The chain's CDR3 is CASSPIVGVQETQYF. CDR3 bases: TGTGCCAGCAGCCCTATAGTGGGAGTCCAAGAGACCCAGTACTTC.

This clone was found once. The chain has TRBV19 and TRBJ1-4; TRBD1 might be the D (5 bases). The length of the CDR3 is 16 residues. Germline loops: CDR1 LNHDA, CDR2 SQIVND (reference sequence). With 5 bases removed from V and 1 base from J, the gap between germline ends came to 14 bases. CDR3 in amino acids: CASSVSPQGTNEKLFF. Written as DNA, the CDR3 is TGTGCCAGTAGTGTGTCCCCCCAGGGAACTAATGAAAAACTGTTTTTT.

The chain recombines TRBV19 with TRBJ1-2; 7 nucleotides agree with TRBD1. V dropped 6 bases and J dropped 0; count of bases not matched to a gene: 4. This CDR3 region has 14 residues. CDR1 and CDR2 from the germline V gene are LNHDA and SQIVND (reference sequence). The CDR3 protein is CASSRTGSNYGYTF. The CDR3 nucleotides are TGTGCCAGTAGCCGGACAGGATCTAACTATGGCTACACCTTC.

This clone has more than one count but fewer than ten. This chain joins TRBV7-9 and TRBJ1-3; 9 bases are a match to TRBD1. CDR1 and CDR2 (germline): SEHNR, FQNEAQ (reference sequence). The CDR3 length is 13 residues. V shed 6 bases, J shed 8 bases, and the junction held 5 bases outside the gene matches. Written as DNA, the CDR3 is TGTGCCAGCAGTTTACAGGGGGCGGACACCATATATTTT. It translates to CASSLQGADTIYF.

The chain links TRBV28 to TRBJ1-3; no firm D call. CDR3 length: 14 amino acids. Germline V CDR1 and CDR2: MDHEN, SYDVKM. V lost 4 bases, J lost 1 base, and 8 bases lay in between. The CDR3 DNA sequence: TGTGCCAGCAGTTCCGAGCGATCTGGAAACACCATATATTTT. It translates to CASSSERSGNTIYF. Using reference TRBV28 and TRBJ1-3 for the parts outside the CDR3, the full variable domain is DVKVTQSSRYLVKRTGEKVFLECVQDMDHENMFWYRQDPGLGLRLIYFSYDVKMKEKGDIPEGYSVSREKKERFSLILESASTNQTSMYLCASSSERSGNTIYFGEGSWLTVV.

The rearrangement uses TRBV19 and TRBJ1-5; no firm D call. This CDR3 region has 15 residues. V lost 7 bases, J lost 2 bases, and 15 bases lay in between. Germline CDR1 and CDR2: LNHDA and SQIVND (reference sequence). The CDR3 DNA reads as TGTGCCAGTACCGAAAATAAGGAGGGCAATCAGCCCCAGCATTTT. Translation gives CASTENKEGNQPQHF.

The chain has TRBV28 and TRBJ1-6, with 9 positions matching TRBD1. The V gene end was trimmed by 6 bases and the J gene end by 8 bases; junction bases not matched to a gene: 11. This CDR3 region has 16 residues. The V gene's germline CDR1 is MDHEN and CDR2 SYDVKM. DNA for the CDR3: TGTGCCAGCAGCCGAGCCTCCGGGACAGGGTATTCACCCCTCCACTTT. Translating it yields CASSRASGTGYSPLHF.

The chain carries TRBV2 and TRBJ1-6; weak D call: TRBD1 (6 bases). The CDR3 runs to 13 residues. Trimming pared 9 bases from V and 9 bases from J, leaving 15 bases between. Per germline, CDR1 SNHLY and CDR2 FYNNEI. The CDR3 here is CASRTETRSPLHF. Here the CDR3 DNA reads TGTGCCAGTCGGACAGAAACCCGTTCACCCCTCCACTTT.

V and J are TRBV5-4 and TRBJ2-1, with D perhaps TRBD2 (5 bases). Deletions cut 6 bases from V and 2 bases from J, with 12 bases between. The CDR3 length is 14 residues. The V gene's germline CDR1 is SGHNT and CDR2 YYREEE (reference sequence). The CDR3 loop reads CASTRGNAYNEQFF. CDR3 bases: TGTGCCAGCACCCGAGGGAATGCCTACAATGAGCAGTTCTTC.

This chain joins TRBV4-2 and TRBJ1-1; D not resolved. The CDR3 is 15 amino acids. Germline values: CDR1 LGHNA, CDR2 YNFKEQ. V was pared by 1 base and J by 0 bases, with 9 bases between. The CDR3 nucleotides read TGTGCCAGCAGCCAAGTCGAGGATATGAACACTGAAGCTTTCTTT. Its translation is CASSQVEDMNTEAFF.

V and J are TRBV7-9 and TRBJ1-6; TRBD1 matches 7 bases. The trim removed 5 bases at V and 8 bases at J, leaving 9 bases unmatched. CDR1 SEHNR and CDR2 FQNEAQ come from the germline V gene (reference sequence). The CDR3 is 15 amino acids. CDR3 nucleotide sequence: TGTGCCAGCAGCCTCGAGGGGGCTAGGGATTCACCCCTCCACTTT. This translates into CASSLEGARDSPLHF.

The rearrangement uses TRBV18 and TRBJ2-5; 10 bases agree with TRBD1. The germline V gene has CDR1 KGHSH and CDR2 LQKENI. CDR3 length equals 16 residues. V trimming: 5 bases; J trimming: 6 bases; junction bases outside the gene matches: 12. As DNA, the CDR3 is TGTGCCAGCTCAAAAGCGGGACAGGGGAGGATAAAGACCCAGTACTTC. Protein sequence: CASSKAGQGRIKTQYF.

J is TRBJ1-1 and V is TRBV5-4; 7 nucleotides match TRBD1. Germline V gene data show CDR1 as SGHNT and CDR2 as YYREEE (reference sequence). The CDR3 runs 13 residues. Losses at the gene ends were 3 bases for V and 3 bases for J; bases not matched to a gene: 2. The CDR3 bases are TGTGCCAGCAGCTATGGGACAGACACTGAAGCTTTCTTT. Amino acids: CASSYGTDTEAFF.

CDR3 sequence (DNA): TGTGCCAGCAGCTTAGAGAAGGCTAGCGGGAGTAACGGGGAGCTGTTTTTT. It encodes CASSLEKASGSNGELFF. This chain joins TRBV11-1 and TRBJ2-2, with TRBD2 matching 10 bases. The CDR3 spans 17 residues. The ends lost 1 base at V and 7 bases at J; junction bases unmatched: 9. Germline V gene sequence: CDR1 SGHAT, CDR2 FQDESV (reference sequence).

The chain couples TRBV5-1 to TRBJ2-5, with a weak D call TRBD1 (6 bases). The V and J ends lost 4 bases and 5 bases respectively, with 12 bases between them. The CDR3 extends over 13 amino acids. Looked up from germline, CDR1 is SGHRS and CDR2 is YFSETQ. The CDR3 sequence: CASSQGIGETQYF. The CDR3 nucleotides read TGCGCCAGCAGCCAGGGGATCGGGGAGACCCAGTACTTC.

The V gene is TRBV4-1, the J gene TRBJ2-1; TRBD2 aligns across 10 bases. The CDR3 contains 17 residues. Unmatched junction bases numbered 6, after V lost 4 bases and J lost 0 bases. The V gene's germline CDR1 is MGHRA and CDR2 YSYEKL. The CDR3 loop reads CASSPWTSGSSYNEQFF. The CDR3 nucleotides read TGCGCCAGCAGCCCGTGGACTAGCGGTAGCTCCTACAATGAGCAGTTCTTC.

The chain is built from TRBV2 and TRBJ2-2, with 12 bases identical to TRBD1. The CDR3 totals 16 residues. The V segment lost 5 bases and the J segment 8 bases; nucleotides outside the gene matches: 9. Germline-derived CDR1 and CDR2 are SNHLY and FYNNEI. The chain's CDR3 is CASSLTGTGGWGELFF. The CDR3 DNA sequence: TGTGCCAGCAGTTTGACCGGGACAGGGGGCTGGGGGGAGCTGTTTTTT. The full variable domain, in which reference TRBV2 and TRBJ2-2 provide the parts outside the CDR3, is EPEVTQTPSHQVTQMGQEVILRCVPISNHLYFYWYRQILGQKVEFLVSFYNNEISEKSEIFDDQFSVERPDGSNFTLKIRSTKLEDSAMYFCASSLTGTGGWGELFFGEGSRLTVL.

This chain joins TRBV9 and TRBJ2-5; unclear D gene. CDR3 length equals 14 residues. Germline values: CDR1 SGDLS, CDR2 YYNGEE. Trimming stripped 0 bases from V and 0 bases from J, with 6 bases between. CDR3 sequence reads: CASSVGRYQETQYF. CDR3 DNA: TGTGCCAGCAGCGTAGGGCGGTACCAAGAGACCCAGTACTTC.

The chain is built from TRBV5-4 and TRBJ1-3; D ambiguous. This CDR3 comprises 16 residues. The V gene's germline CDR1 is SGHNT and CDR2 YYREEE (reference sequence). V lost 6 bases to trimming and J lost 7 bases, with 23 bases between them. The CDR3 spells CASTEDPGLGRNTIYF. The DNA for the CDR3 is TGTGCCAGCACCGAAGACCCAGGCCTCGGTCGGAACACCATATATTTT.

The chain couples TRBV28 to TRBJ2-1, with 11 bases lining up with TRBD1. The V and J ends lost 3 bases and 5 bases, in that order; junction bases with no gene match: 9. CDR3 length equals 17 residues. Germline assignment: CDR1 MDHEN and CDR2 SYDVKM. The CDR3 spells CASSFLRTGGRDNEQFF. As DNA, the CDR3 is TGTGCCAGCAGTTTCCTGAGGACAGGGGGCAGGGACAATGAGCAGTTCTTC.

The J gene is TRBJ2-5, the V gene TRBV6-6; TRBD1 matches 9 bases. J was trimmed by 5 bases and V by 7 bases; bases with no gene match: 14. This CDR3 spans 16 amino acids. Germline loops: CDR1 MNHNY, CDR2 SVGAGI (reference sequence). The CDR3 DNA is TGTGCCAGCACTCAGACCGGGACAGGGAATTGGGAGACCCAGTACTTC. Encoded protein: CASTQTGTGNWETQYF.

This sequence joins TRBV4-3 and TRBJ2-3; tentative D call: TRBD1 (6 bases). The germline V and J ends were trimmed by 3 bases and 4 bases, with 17 bases remaining between them. The germline V gene encodes CDR1 LGHNA and CDR2 YSLEER. This CDR3 is 16 amino acids long. The CDR3 nucleotides read TGCGCCAGCAGCCAGGGAGCGTGGGGGCCTTCAGATACGCAGTATTTT. Protein sequence: CASSQGAWGPSDTQYF.

This clone has more than one count but fewer than ten. In DNA, the CDR3 is TGCAGCGTTGGGGGTGGGGGGGCCTGGGAGCAGTACTTC. Its protein product is CSVGGGGAWEQYF. The gene calls are TRBV29-1 and TRBJ2-7; D possibly corresponds to TRBD2 (7 bases). The CDR3 spans 13 residues. V was shortened by 4 bases and J by 7 bases, with 17 bases between the two germline ends. Germline-derived CDR1 and CDR2 are SQVTM and ANQGSEA.

This clone was counted only a few times. Here the CDR3 DNA reads TGTGCCAGCAGTTACTCGCGCGGATCCGGAAACACCATATATTTT. Encoded protein: CASSYSRGSGNTIYF. V gene TRBV6-5 combines with J gene TRBJ1-3; D not resolved. Germline loops: CDR1 MNHEY, CDR2 SVGAGI. The CDR3 length is 15 residues. Trimming took 0 bases from V and 4 from J, leaving 10 bases between them.

The J gene is TRBJ2-1, the V gene TRBV28, with TRBD2 matching over 9 bases. V trimming: 5 bases; J trimming: 9 bases; junction bases outside the gene matches: 11. The CDR3 totals 15 residues. CDR1 and CDR2 from the germline V gene are MDHEN and SYDVKM. The CDR3 sequence is CASSPTGGGAIEQFF. CDR3 coding DNA: TGTGCCAGCAGTCCTACCGGCGGGGGGGCGATTGAGCAGTTCTTC.

This clone appeared once. V and J are TRBV5-1 and TRBJ2-5; D is possibly TRBD1 (5 bases). Deletions cut 0 bases from V and 5 bases from J, with 5 bases between. The CDR3 contains 12 residues. CDR1 SGHRS and CDR2 YFSETQ come from the germline V gene. As DNA, the CDR3 is TGCGCCAGCAGCTTGGCAGGGGAGACCCAGTACTTC. Its protein is CASSLAGETQYF.

The rearrangement joins TRBV12-1 to TRBJ1-4; the DNA was not compared with TRBD1, the D call given in the table. TRBV12-1 constitutes a pseudogene. This CDR3 comprises 16 residues. CDR3 protein: CASSFRTGASEEKLFF. CDR3 in DNA: TGTGCCAGCAGCTTTCGGACAGGGGCGAGTGAGGAAAAACTGTTTTTT.

The rearrangement links TRBV9 to TRBJ2-1, with 11 bases that match TRBD2. CDR1 SGDLS and CDR2 YYNGEE come from the germline V gene. This CDR3 spans 15 amino acids. V trimming: 4 bases; J trimming: 4 bases; junction bases outside the gene matches: 4. The CDR3 region is CASSTSGSRYNEQFF. The CDR3 coding sequence is TGTGCCAGCAGCACTAGCGGGAGCCGATACAATGAGCAGTTCTTC.

This clone rates as medium-sized. The chain recombines TRBV9 with TRBJ1-3, with TRBD1 matching 11 bases. The germline CDR1 and CDR2 sequences are SGDLS and YYNGEE. The junction had 3 bases not matched to a gene; V was cut back by 0 bases and J by 4 bases. This CDR3 is built from 16 residues. The CDR3 reads CASSVAGQGAGNTIYF. CDR3 DNA sequence: TGTGCCAGCAGCGTAGCCGGACAGGGGGCGGGAAACACCATATATTTT.

This clone has just one count. V is TRBV27 and J is TRBJ2-1; D remains ambiguous. CDR1 MNHEY and CDR2 SMNVEV come from the germline V gene (reference sequence). V was trimmed by 5 bases and J by 7 bases, leaving 15 bases between them. The CDR3 length is 14 residues. CDR3 DNA sequence: TGTGCCAGCAGTCCGTTCATCAGGTTAAATGAGCAGTTCTTC. Residues: CASSPFIRLNEQFF.

This clone was found a few times. The chain links TRBV4-2 to TRBJ1-2, with 8 positions matching TRBD1. Germline V gives CDR1 LGHNA, CDR2 YNFKEQ. The V gene end was trimmed by 0 bases and the J gene end by 4 bases; junction bases not matched to a gene: 7. This CDR3 region has 16 residues. CDR3 amino acids: CASSQDRQGTIYGYTF. CDR3 bases: TGTGCCAGCAGCCAAGACCGACAGGGGACGATCTATGGCTACACCTTC.